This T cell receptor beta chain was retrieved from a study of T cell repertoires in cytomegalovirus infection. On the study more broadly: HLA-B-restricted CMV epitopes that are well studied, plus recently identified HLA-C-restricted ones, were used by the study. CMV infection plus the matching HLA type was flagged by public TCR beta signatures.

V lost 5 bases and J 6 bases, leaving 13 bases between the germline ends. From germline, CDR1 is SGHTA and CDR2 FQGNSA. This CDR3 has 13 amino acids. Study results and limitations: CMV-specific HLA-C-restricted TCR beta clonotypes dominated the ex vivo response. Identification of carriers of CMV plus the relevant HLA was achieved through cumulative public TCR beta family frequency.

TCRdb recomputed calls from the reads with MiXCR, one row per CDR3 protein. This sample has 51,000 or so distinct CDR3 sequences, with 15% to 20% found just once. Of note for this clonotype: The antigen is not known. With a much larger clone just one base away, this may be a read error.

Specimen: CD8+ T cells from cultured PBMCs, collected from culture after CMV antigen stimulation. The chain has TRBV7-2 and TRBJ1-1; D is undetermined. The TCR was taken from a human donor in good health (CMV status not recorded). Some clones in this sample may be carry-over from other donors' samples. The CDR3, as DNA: TGTGCCAGCAGCCTAGAACTAGGTTCTGAAGCTTTCTTT. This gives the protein CASSLELGSEAFF.